A selection of T cell receptor beta chains follows, all from one sample in a study of OX40 agonist ivuxolimab in advanced cancers. The repertoire was sequenced with immunoSEQ multiplex PCR; TCRdb's copy has only in-frame clones and lacks some. This sample yields roughly 20,000 clones, of which 70% to 90% are seen a single time; around two fifths belongs to the top ten. The source material was CD4+ or CD8+ T cells sorted from blood, sampled in a trial of the OX40 agonist ivuxolimab. Receptors originate from an adult with an advanced solid tumor such as melanoma, head and neck, liver or kidney cancer. Both conserved end residues are part of each CDR3. Each record gives: J gene, V gene, clone size, CDR3 protein. Size is omitted from some rows. Given values are once, few, many or a class for expanded clones.

TRBJ1-6,TRBV4-1,.,CASSQVEGYNSPLHF
TRBJ1-3,TRBV5-8,.,CASSLNAISGNTIYF
TRBJ2-7,TRBV7-9,.,CASSFSIPGTGPSYEQYF
TRBJ1-1,TRBV10-1,.,CASSGRQNTEAFF
TRBJ1-4,TRBV4-2,.,CASSQDGEKLFF
TRBJ2-3,TRBV29-1,.,CSVGARDRGFADTQYF
TRBJ1-3,TRBV5-4,.,CASSIDRFRNTIYF
TRBJ1-4,TRBV5-7,.,CASSLNRNKSKLFF
TRBJ1-2,TRBV5-4,many,CASSPNDYGYTF
TRBJ1-4,TRBV5-6,.,CASSLQQGTATNEKLFF
TRBJ2-3,TRBV11-2,.,CASRNTDTQYF
TRBJ1-5,TRBV4-2,.,CASSPPGASQPQHF
TRBJ2-7,TRBV5-4,once,CASSGTGSVHEQYF
TRBJ1-5,TRBV27,few,CASSFMRDTHQPQHF
TRBJ2-6,TRBV13,.,CASPDGYSGANVLTF
.,TRBV11-2,.,CASSPAPGPSYEQYF
TRBJ2-7,TRBV11-2,.,CASSLEVAGGANEQYF
TRBJ1-1,TRBV5-1,.,CASSLEGNTEAFF
TRBJ2-7,TRBV10-3,.,CAISEMGASYEQYF
TRBJ2-1,TRBV9,.,CASSPTPNNEQFF
TRBJ1-1,TRBV9,.,CASSANGGATEAFF
TRBJ1-1,TRBV9,.,CASSVGDRAYTEAFF
TRBJ2-7,TRBV5-6,.,CASSVRGQGFYEQYF
TRBJ2-3,TRBV2,.,CASKKDSDLTDTQYF
TRBJ2-7,TRBV7-9,few,CASSLAETGDDYEQYF
TRBJ2-1,TRBV11-2,.,CASSSGLASNEQFF
TRBJ1-5,TRBV2,.,CASSEIRTLSNQPQHF
TRBJ2-7,TRBV25-1,medium-sized,CASTQGDEQYF